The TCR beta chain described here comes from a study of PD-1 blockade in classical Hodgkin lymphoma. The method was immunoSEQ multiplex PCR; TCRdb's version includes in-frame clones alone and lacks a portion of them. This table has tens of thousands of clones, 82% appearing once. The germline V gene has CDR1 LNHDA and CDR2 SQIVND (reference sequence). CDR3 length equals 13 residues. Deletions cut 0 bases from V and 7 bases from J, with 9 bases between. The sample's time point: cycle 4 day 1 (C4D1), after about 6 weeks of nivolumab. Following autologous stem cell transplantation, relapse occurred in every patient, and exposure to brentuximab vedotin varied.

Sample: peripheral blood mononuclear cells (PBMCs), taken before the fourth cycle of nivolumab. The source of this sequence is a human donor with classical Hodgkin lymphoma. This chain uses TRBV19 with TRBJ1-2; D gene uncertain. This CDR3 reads CASSIEKAGGYTF. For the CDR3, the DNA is TGTGCCAGTAGTATAGAAAAGGCTGGTGGCTACACCTTC.